This T cell receptor beta chain was sequenced during a study of human T cells and chemical hapten exposure (TCRdb year 2021). With regard to the full study: For sensitization, 2% DPC in acetone was applied to a roughly 2 cm by roughly 2 cm area of upper inner arm skin. The patient cohort, mostly female, included alopecia areata with under or over 50% scalp involvement, alopecia totalis and alopecia universalis. Peripheral blood TCR repertoire changes were tracked in vivo in alopecia patients during primary and secondary sensitization to the hapten diphenylcyclopropenone (DPC). Blood samples were taken from patients before sensitization (week 0) and then at 2, 6 and about 24 weeks after DPC sensitization. Weekly therapeutic DPC doses were additionally applied to the scalp of patients throughout the approximately 24-week study period. For TCR sequencing, blood came from twenty-nine alopecia patients at anywhere from one to four time points (pre-sensitization, 2, 6 and 24 weeks). Patch testing on the upper back used Finn chambers containing 0.01% DPC, with scoring done after 6 days according to International Contact Dermatitis Research Group standards. Libraries were pooled for sequencing, and per-sample TCR yields varied mainly because of small differences in library volumes within the pool.

The sample's time point label, decoded: patch test 3, about 24 weeks after DPC sensitization. The treatment or condition label, read with the paper, signifies: therapeutic diphenylcyclopropenone sensitization with weekly scalp DPC. Blood at each patch-test visit was drawn before the patch test was applied. Eligible patients were aged 18 to 70, diagnosed with alopecia, deemed suitable for DPC therapy, and excluded if pregnant. Total RNA was extracted from unfractionated whole blood collected in Tempus Blood RNA tubes. Taken from cysteine to phenylalanine, the CDR3 has 14 residues. The DNA shown is the 42-base CDR3, in frame from base 1. The germline V gene encodes CDR1 ENHRY and CDR2 SYGVKD. V is reduced by 11 bases and J by 4 bases, leaving a spacing of 19 bases between them. Concerning this clonotype itself: It has no known antigen specificity. It has no much larger one-base neighbor in the sample; base qualities were not kept.

Paper-wide results and their limitations: Patch test score was positively correlated with the number of PT1 expanded TCRs, with significance at thresholds 8, 16 and 32 but not at 4. Expanded TCRs formed significantly more large CDR3 similarity clusters than pre-sensitization or healthy control sets, consistent with antigen-driven responses. Because every patient had alopecia, a presumed autoimmune disease, the patients' immune response might differ from that of healthy individuals. No change with DPC sensitization was found in the number of TCRs above 1 in 1000 frequency, and no evidence of global repertoire structure alterations was found. Repeated subsampling changed both the strength of the expansion versus patch-test correlation and the threshold at which the correlation became significant.

Libraries were made using RACE. TCRdb records NextSeq 500 as the sequencer. During library preparation, unique molecular identifiers were attached to individual cDNA molecules so that TCRs could be counted quantitatively and reproducibly. From each blood RNA sample, both TCR alpha and TCR beta chains were sequenced. The authors' pipeline ran thus. A median of around 96,000 TCRs per sample was observed, with a range of about 23,224 to 690,600. V, J and CDR3 annotation of the TCR reads was carried out using the Decombinator software suite. For PS versus PT1 abundance plots, all samples were subsampled to the same number of TCRs (28,000). TCRs were defined as expanded if absent before sensitization and observed at least eight times at the 2-week time point. Through fastp at Q25 and MiXCR, TCRdb rebuilt clones from the public reads, retaining in-frame beta chains. All rows with the same CDR3 protein become a single entry with the most common DNA and genes. TCRdb's processing, not the authors' own work, is the source of the V and J calls. The sample yields some 180,000 distinct CDR3 sequences; around 25% were counted once. Of the sample, 2% to 2.5% falls within the top ten clones.

This TCR was sampled from a woman between 35 and 50 years old with alopecia areata. Some clones in this sample may be carry-over from other donors' samples. Sequences were derived from whole blood, sampled in connection with sensitization to the hapten diphenylcyclopropenone (DPC). This receptor chain uses TRBV10-3 and TRBJ2-3, with TRBD1 as a weak D call on 6 bases. In nucleotides, the sequence is TGTGCCTCAGGGGCAGGGAAGAGATCAGATACGCAGTATTTT. This sequence encodes CASGAGKRSDTQYF.